Listed below are T cell receptor beta chains from one sample, sequenced in a study of blood T cell repertoires in COVID-19. Clones were read by immunoSEQ multiplex PCR, and TCRdb kept only the in-frame ones, dropping some. The sample lists hundreds of thousands of clones, 75% to 90% occurring once. The sample comprised PBMCs or T cells enriched from blood (not recorded which). These TCRs come from a man aged 25-45 years who had recovered from COVID-19. CDR3s include the opening cysteine and the closing phenylalanine or tryptophan. A D gene is named only where the DNA matches it firmly. The listing skips clone size in some rows; elsewhere it reads once, few, many or a size class.

d_gene	abundance	v_gene	j_gene	CDR3aa	CDR3nt
NA	NA	TRBV10-3	TRBJ1-1	CAISESDRQNTEAFF	TGTGCCATCAGTGAGTCGGATCGACAGAACACTGAAGCTTTCTTT
NA	NA	TRBV7-2	TRBJ1-6	CASSLAGGANNSPLHF	TGTGCCAGCAGCTTAGCAGGGGGGGCTAATAATTCACCCCTCCACTTT
NA	NA	TRBV4-2	TRBJ2-1	CASSQDSGTHYNEQFF	TGTGCCAGCAGCCAAGATTCCGGGACACACTACAATGAGCAGTTCTTC
NA	NA	TRBV5-1	TRBJ1-2	CASSTDTAYGYTF	TGCGCCAGCAGCACCGACACGGCCTATGGCTACACCTTC
NA	NA	TRBV5-5	TRBJ1-5	CASSLESGLGNQPQHF	TGTGCCAGCAGCTTGGAGTCAGGATTAGGCAATCAGCCCCAGCATTTT
TRBD1	NA	TRBV12-5	TRBJ2-7	CASGLGTGYPYEQYF	TGTGCTAGTGGTCTCGGGACAGGGTACCCCTACGAGCAGTACTTC
TRBD1	NA	TRBV2	TRBJ1-1	CASSVDRGGGNTEAFF	TGTGCCAGCAGCGTGGACAGGGGAGGAGGGAACACTGAAGCTTTCTTT
NA	once	TRBV18	TRBJ2-1	CASSPPIGIYNEQFF	TGTGCCAGCTCACCACCGATCGGGATCTACAATGAGCAGTTCTTC
TRBD1	few	TRBV7-9	TRBJ1-1	CASSPGQGADAEAFF	TGTGCCAGCAGCCCCGGACAGGGGGCGGACGCTGAAGCTTTCTTT
TRBD2	NA	TRBV7-9	TRBJ2-5	CASRLAGVETQYF	TGTGCCAGCAGACTAGCGGGAGTCGAGACCCAGTACTTC
NA	few	TRBV7-9	TRBJ1-2	CAYPGGGNLGYTF	TGTGCCTACCCCGGGGGGGGAAACCTTGGCTACACCTTC
NA	NA	TRBV12-3/TRBV12-4	TRBJ1-4	CASSRRLSEKLFF	TGTGCCAGCAGTCGCCGACTATCAGAAAAACTGTTTTTT
NA	few	TRBV19	TRBJ2-7	CASSPPQGWRSDEQYF	TGTGCCAGTAGTCCCCCCCAGGGGTGGAGGTCTGACGAGCAGTACTTC
NA	NA	TRBV29-1	TRBJ2-5	CSVSGREGETQYF	TGCAGTGTCTCAGGACGGGAAGGAGAGACCCAGTACTTC
NA	NA	TRBV5-4	TRBJ1-3	CASSTLQGSSGNTIYF	TGTGCCAGCAGTACTCTTCAGGGAAGCTCTGGAAACACCATATATTTT
TRBD2	NA	TRBV4-1	TRBJ2-1	CASSLIAGGYNEQFF	TGCGCCAGCAGCCTAATAGCGGGAGGGTACAATGAGCAGTTCTTC
TRBD1	NA	TRBV10-3	TRBJ1-6	CAISLSGQSSSYNSPLHF	TGTGCCATCAGTTTATCGGGACAGTCAAGCTCCTATAATTCACCCCTCCACTTT
NA	NA	TRBV2	TRBJ1-5	CASTSAEAPGVLQHF	TGTGCCAGCACTTCGGCGGAGGCTCCGGGTGTACTCCAGCATTTT
TRBD1	NA	TRBV7-2	TRBJ1-4	CASSETGATNEKLFF	TGTGCCAGCAGCGAAACAGGGGCCACTAATGAAAAACTGTTTTTT
TRBD2	NA	TRBV18	TRBJ2-5	CASSPLAGGDATQYF	TGTGCCAGCTCACCACTAGCGGGAGGGGATGCGACCCAGTACTTC
NA	NA	TRBV6-5	TRBJ2-7	CASSYSGTGYEQYF	TGTGCCAGCAGTTATTCAGGGACTGGCTACGAGCAGTACTTC
NA	NA	TRBV30	TRBJ2-7	CAWGRSYEQYF	TGTGCCTGGGGACGCTCCTACGAGCAGTACTTC
TRBD2	once	TRBV6-5	TRBJ2-1	CASSWRGSSYNEQFF	TGTGCCAGCAGTTGGCGCGGGAGCTCCTACAATGAGCAGTTCTTC
NA	NA	TRBV7-9	TRBJ2-2	CASSLYWELFF	TGTGCCAGCAGCTTGTACTGGGAGCTGTTTTTT
TRBD1	NA	TRBV10-1	TRBJ2-7	CASSRDRDFREQYF	TGCGCCAGCAGCCGGGACAGGGATTTCCGGGAGCAGTACTTC
TRBD2	NA	TRBV30	TRBJ2-5	CAWSLGLAGFQETQYF	TGTGCCTGGAGTCTTGGACTAGCGGGATTCCAAGAGACCCAGTACTTC
NA	once	TRBV5-6	TRBJ2-1	CASSLPSGENEQFF	TGTGCCAGCAGCTTACCCAGCGGCGAGAATGAGCAGTTCTTC
TRBD1	NA	TRBV6-1	TRBJ1-3	CASSEDPSQGFAGNTIYF	TGTGCCAGCAGTGAAGATCCTTCACAGGGGTTCGCTGGAAACACCATATATTTT
TRBD1	NA	TRBV18	TRBJ2-3	CASSSWTGKEDTQYF	TGTGCCAGCTCATCATGGACAGGGAAAGAAGATACGCAGTATTTT
NA	NA	TRBV6-2/TRBV6-3	TRBJ2-6	CASSYTAGANVLTF	TGTGCCAGCAGTTACACCGCGGGGGCCAACGTCCTGACTTTC
TRBD1	NA	TRBV5-6	TRBJ1-2	CASSRYRGQDYGYTF	TGTGCCAGCAGCCGCTATAGGGGACAGGACTATGGCTACACCTTC
TRBD1	NA	TRBV10-2	TRBJ1-2	CASSPGTGGYGYTF	TGCGCCAGCAGTCCCGGGACAGGGGGCTATGGCTACACCTTC
NA	NA	TRBV11-2	TRBJ2-3	CASSLAGNMADTQYF	TGTGCCAGCAGCTTAGCGGGAAACATGGCTGATACGCAGTATTTT
NA	NA	TRBV10-3	TRBJ2-3	CAIKGGTDTQYF	TGTGCCATCAAGGGGGGCACAGATACGCAGTATTTT
TRBD1	NA	TRBV11-2	TRBJ1-6	CASSRTGGDSPLHF	TGTGCCAGCAGCCGGACAGGGGGGGATTCACCCCTCCACTTT
NA	NA	TRBV19	TRBJ1-5	CASSSQGLRGGSNQPQHF	TGTGCCAGTAGTTCCCAGGGCCTCCGAGGGGGAAGCAATCAGCCCCAGCATTTT
TRBD1	NA	TRBV6-5	TRBJ2-3	CASSYSTGPLDTQYF	TGTGCCAGCAGTTACTCGACAGGGCCACTTGATACGCAGTATTTT
TRBD1	NA	TRBV5-1	TRBJ2-5	CASSIGQGLWETQYF	TGCGCCAGCAGCATCGGACAGGGCTTGTGGGAGACCCAGTACTTC
TRBD2	NA	TRBV7-6	TRBJ2-7	CASSLAVTSAFYEQYF	TGTGCCAGCAGCTTAGCGGTGACTAGCGCCTTTTACGAGCAGTACTTC
NA	NA	TRBV30	TRBJ1-1	CAWNGNTEAFF	TGTGCCTGGAACGGGAACACTGAAGCTTTCTTT
TRBD1	NA	TRBV11-2	TRBJ2-7	CASSLGPGTGTYEQYF	TGTGCCAGCAGCTTAGGACCCGGGACAGGGACGTACGAGCAGTACTTC
TRBD2	NA	TRBV29-1	TRBJ2-1	CSVGRLAGGTTYNEQFF	TGCAGCGTTGGAAGACTAGCGGGAGGGACTACCTACAATGAGCAGTTCTTC
NA	NA	TRBV19	TRBJ2-7	CASYSGSEQYF	TGTGCCAGTTATTCGGGTAGCGAGCAGTACTTC
TRBD2	NA	TRBV4-1	TRBJ2-7	CASAILADTYEQYF	TGCGCCAGCGCAATACTAGCGGACACCTACGAGCAGTACTTC
TRBD1	NA	TRBV30	TRBJ1-6	CAWSENRGYNSPLHF	TGTGCCTGGAGTGAAAACAGGGGCTATAATTCACCCCTCCACTTT
NA	NA	TRBV2	TRBJ1-1	CASIAGGTEAFF	TGTGCCAGCATTGCCGGGGGGACTGAAGCTTTCTTT
TRBD1	once	TRBV7-9	TRBJ1-5	CASSLSGTANQPQHF	TGTGCCAGCAGCTTATCGGGGACAGCTAATCAGCCCCAGCATTTT
TRBD1	NA	TRBV7-9	TRBJ2-7	CASSLARGQGASEQYF	TGTGCCAGCAGCTTAGCGAGGGGACAGGGGGCTTCCGAGCAGTACTTC
TRBD2	NA	TRBV6-5	TRBJ2-7	CASSYLTRGESEQYF	TGTGCCAGCAGTTACTTAACTCGGGGGGAGTCCGAGCAGTACTTC
NA	NA	TRBV7-9	TRBJ1-2	CASSPRSGNYGYTF	TGTGCCAGCAGCCCGCGATCAGGGAACTATGGCTACACCTTC